These 17 T cell receptor beta chains were sequenced from one sample in a study of cytomegalovirus exposure and HLA in healthy donors. Vbeta (60) and Jbeta (13) primers were used in the PCR. The table came from immunoSEQ multiplex PCR; TCRdb's copy has only in-frame clones and leaves some out. The sample includes more than 85,000 clones, about 79% of them seen just once. Material: PBMCs. The receptors come from a female donor in good health and CMV-seropositive.

This chain joins TRBV30 and TRBJ1-2; TRBD1 matches at 9 bases. The V segment lost 2 bases and the J segment 5 bases; nucleotides outside the gene matches: 3. CDR1 is GTSNPN, CDR2 SVGIG, per germline (reference sequence). This CDR3 is 13 amino acids long. CDR3 in DNA: TGTGCCTGGAGTACAGGGGGCAAGTATGGCTACACCTTC. This gives the protein CAWSTGGKYGYTF.

The chain uses TRBV7-9 and TRBJ2-1, with 10 bases matching TRBD2. Trimming took 4 bases from V and 6 from J; bases not matched to a gene: 12. The CDR3 length is 17 residues. Germline V gene sequence: CDR1 SEHNR, CDR2 FQNEAQ (reference sequence). The CDR3 protein is CASSSHVSSGRANEQFF. The CDR3 DNA reads TGTGCCAGCAGCTCCCATGTATCCAGCGGGAGGGCCAATGAGCAGTTCTTC.

The gene calls are TRBV9 and TRBJ1-2, with 7 bases identical to TRBD1. J gave up 3 bases and V 4 bases, and 9 bases lay outside the gene matches. This CDR3 spans 15 amino acids. Germline values: CDR1 SGDLS, CDR2 YYNGEE. For the CDR3, the DNA is TGTGCCAGCAGCCCATCTAACAGGGGCGACTATGGCTACACCTTC. Translating it yields CASSPSNRGDYGYTF.

The V call is TRBV4-2, the J call TRBJ2-7; D perhaps matches TRBD2 (7 bases). Trimming left V 1 base short and J 5 bases short, with 15 bases between. CDR1 and CDR2 from the germline V gene are LGHNA and YNFKEQ. The CDR3 is made up of 15 amino acids. The CDR3 spells CASSQVRGARNEQYF. Here the CDR3 DNA reads TGTGCCAGCAGCCAAGTCCGGGGGGCGAGAAACGAGCAGTACTTC.

This sequence joins TRBV19 and TRBJ1-1; perhaps TRBD1 as D (6 bases). The CDR3 spans 14 residues. In germline, CDR1 is LNHDA, CDR2 SQIVND (reference sequence). V lost 5 bases to trimming and J lost 1 base, with 11 bases between them. CDR3 DNA sequence: TGTGCCAGTAGTGCCGGGGGGCGGAACACTGAAGCTTTCTTT. Protein sequence: CASSAGGRNTEAFF.

The chain carries TRBV13 and TRBJ1-1; 8 bases map to TRBD1. V shed 5 bases and J 4 bases; nucleotides not matched to a gene: 12. Per germline, CDR1 PRHDT and CDR2 FYEKMQ (reference sequence). The CDR3 loop spans 16 amino acids. CDR3 amino acids: CASSHSGAGGGTEAFF. The CDR3 DNA follows: TGTGCCAGCAGCCATTCGGGGGCAGGGGGCGGCACTGAAGCTTTCTTT.

The V call is TRBV1, the J call TRBJ2-2; the table's D call, TRBD2, has no DNA check behind it. TRBV1 is assigned pseudogene status. The CDR3 runs 18 residues. The chain's CDR3 is CTSSQLTAGGPNTGELFF. The DNA of the CDR3 is TGCACCAGCAGCCAACTGACAGCGGGGGGCCCGAACACCGGGGAGCTGTTTTTT.

V gene TRBV19 combines with J gene TRBJ2-1; possible D gene TRBD2, 10 bases. CDR3 length: 18 amino acids. V lost 5 bases and J lost 6, with 26 bases in between. Germline CDR1 reads LNHDA; CDR2 reads SQIVND (reference sequence). CDR3 coding DNA: TGTGCCAGTAGTCTGAGGACAGGGGAGCGGGAGGGGGTCAATGAGCAGTTCTTC. Translation gives CASSLRTGEREGVNEQFF.

This rearrangement joins TRBV6-5 to TRBJ2-1; 7 positions match TRBD2. Germline assignment: CDR1 MNHEY and CDR2 SVGAGI. With 10 bases clipped from V and 7 bases from J, the junction kept 13 bases outside the gene matches. The CDR3 runs 14 residues. The CDR3 DNA reads as TGTGCCATCCGACGGGGGAGGGGATCGAATGAGCAGTTCTTC. Protein: CAIRRGRGSNEQFF.

This clone is a singleton in its sample. CDR3 sequence: CASTPIAGGEQFF. DNA of the CDR3: TGTGCCAGCACCCCGATAGCGGGGGGCGAGCAGTTCTTC. The gene calls are TRBV2 and TRBJ2-1, with 10 bases identical to TRBD2. CDR1 is SNHLY, CDR2 FYNNEI, per germline. CDR3 length: 13 amino acids. The V and J ends lost 7 bases and 10 bases, in that order; junction bases with no gene match: 7. Filled out from reference TRBV2 and TRBJ2-1, the complete variable domain reads EPEVTQTPSHQVTQMGQEVILRCVPISNHLYFYWYRQILGQKVEFLVSFYNNEISEKSEIFDDQFSVERPDGSNFTLKIRSTKLEDSAMYFCASTPIAGGEQFFGPGTRLTVL.

CDR3 loop: CASSQQGSGNTEAFF. In nucleotides, the CDR3 is TGTGCCAGCAGCCAGCAGGGCTCTGGGAACACTGAAGCTTTCTTT. The rearrangement joins TRBV5-4 to TRBJ1-1; weak D call: TRBD1 (5 bases). Trimming removed 4 bases at V and 1 base at J, with 14 bases between. Germline CDR1 SGHNT, CDR2 YYREEE (reference sequence). The length of the CDR3 is 15 residues.

This clone was seen just once. This CDR3 is CASSIGGQRETQYF. CDR3 sequence (DNA): TGTGCCAGTAGTATAGGGGGCCAGCGAGAGACCCAGTACTTC. This rearrangement joins TRBV19 to TRBJ2-5, with D maybe TRBD1 (5 bases). The CDR3 spans 14 residues. Per germline, CDR1 LNHDA and CDR2 SQIVND (reference sequence). Trimming cost V 1 base and J 4 bases, with 10 bases left between them.

This chain links TRBV19 with TRBJ1-5; the match to TRBD1 covers 7 bases. This CDR3 is 15 amino acids long. The germline V gene encodes CDR1 LNHDA and CDR2 SQIVND (reference sequence). V was pared by 4 bases and J by 2 bases, with 5 bases of the junction left unmatched. The CDR3 here is CASSTQGGGNQPQHF. The CDR3 DNA is TGTGCCAGTAGTACGCAGGGGGGAGGCAATCAGCCCCAGCATTTT.

The rearrangement uses TRBV19 and TRBJ1-5; D is possibly TRBD1 (5 bases). The CDR3 spans 12 residues. Germline values: CDR1 LNHDA, CDR2 SQIVND (reference sequence). With 9 bases removed from V and 11 bases from J, the gap between germline ends came to 17 bases. The CDR3 DNA follows: TGTGCCAGCAGCACCTTTCGGGGGACCCAGCATTTT. Protein sequence: CASSTFRGTQHF.

With respect to this clone: Germline is not matched at one junction end, which may reflect a read error. The chain is built from TRBV7-9 and TRBJ1-1, with TRBD1 identical over 7 bases. This CDR3 is 16 amino acids long. Germline V gene data show CDR1 as SEHNR and CDR2 as FQNEAQ (reference sequence). This CDR3 is CASSLDRALKNTEAFF. In DNA form, the CDR3 reads TGTGCCAGCAGTTTAGACAGGGCTCTTAAGAACACTGAAGCTTTCTTT. The whole variable domain, remainder taken from reference TRBV7-9 and TRBJ1-1, is DTGVSQNPRHKITKRGQNVTFRCDPISEHNRLYWYRQTLGQGPEFLTYFQNEAQLEKSRLLSDRFSAERPKGSFSTLEIQRTEQGDSAMYLCASSLDRALKNTEAFFGQGTRLTVV.

The chain has TRBV4-1 and TRBJ2-3; D gene unclear. The V gene lost 2 bases and the J gene lost 4 bases, with 7 bases spanning the gap. Germline V gives CDR1 MGHRA, CDR2 YSYEKL. The CDR3 loop spans 13 amino acids. The CDR3 reads CASSQIDSDTQYF. The CDR3 DNA follows: TGCGCCAGCAGCCAAATCGACTCAGATACGCAGTATTTT.

This clone was recorded a few times. The chain couples TRBV28 to TRBJ2-7; 8 bases fit TRBD1. The CDR3 is 15 residues long. CDR1 is MDHEN, CDR2 SYDVKM, per germline. Trimming took 3 bases from V and 3 from J; bases not matched to a gene: 7. CDR3: CASSFQTGVLYEQYF. The CDR3 DNA is TGTGCCAGCAGTTTCCAGACAGGGGTTCTCTACGAGCAGTACTTC.